This T cell receptor (beta chain) is drawn from a study of blood T cell repertoires in COVID-19 (dated by TCRdb to the early 2020s). Context from the whole study: Samples covering the acute and convalescent phases of COVID-19 were provided by collaborators in the United States, Italy and Spain. The prospective study material was composed of cDNA or gDNA derived from T cells, B-cell-depleted T cells, or PBMCs. Subjects who had been exposed to COVID-19, were actively infected with it, or had recovered from it provided the deeply sampled blood TCRbeta repertoires that made up the dataset. A freely available public database, intended as a resource for researchers studying the immune response to SARS-CoV-2, is where the repertoires were released. The samples were drawn from the first 160 participants of the ongoing ImmuneRACE study and from over 950 subjects provided by 6 global collaborators. The sample metadata nearly always contained a de-identified subject ID, COVID-19 status, age in years and sex. Where available, HLA class I and class II types were taken from metadata supplied by the sample provider and were not determined by assay-based typing. General conclusions and limits of the study: Clinical and demographic metadata were provided uncurated, with the amount varying by source and participant.

Note on this clone: There is no known antigen for this receptor. Base qualities are not recorded, but no much larger clone differs from it by a single base.

The collaborating institutions used their own protocols to collect whole blood in K2EDTA tubes. For TCRbeta analysis, collaborators shipped samples as frozen whole blood, isolated PBMCs, or DNA extracted from either of those sample types. CDR1 is given as KGHSH and CDR2 as LQKENI, both from the germline V gene. V trim: 1 base; J trim: 6 bases; unmatched bases: 6. CDR3 length: 15 amino acids, cysteine to phenylalanine. Just CDR3 DNA is preserved here, 45 bases in frame from base 1. The immunoSEQ Assay, a bias-controlled multiplex PCR, was used to amplify TCRbeta CDR3 regions from genomic DNA. The original methods were these. Nucleated cell counts per sample were estimated from amplification of reference gene primers within the assay. To quantify the absolute abundance of each unique TCRbeta CDR3 rearrangement, sequence reads were collapsed and filtered. For each sample, productive Simpson clonality was calculated by taking the square root of Simpson's diversity index across productive rearrangements. The table was pulled from immuneACCESS by TCRdb, which kept in-frame rearrangements only. Such tables lose some clones; where checked, under half of the loss comes from unresolved V genes, and the rest has no known cause. That table gives V, J and clone size, and the DNA gave D and trimming. A total of about 100,000 clones appear in this sample, just under 95% of them only once. The ten largest clones add up to 4.5% to 6% of the sample.

Material: peripheral blood. The TCR was taken from a man in his 70s with acute or convalescent COVID-19. Recombination connected TRBV18 to TRBJ2-5; 9 junctional bases match TRBD2. The CDR3: CASSPLAGVVKTQYF. The DNA is TGTGCCAGCTCACCACTAGCGGGAGTGGTGAAGACCCAGTACTTC.